This TCR beta chain comes out of a study of Ad26.COV2.S vaccination and SARS-CoV-2 variants. Study as a whole: Once or twice, 56 days apart, Ad26.COV2.S was delivered intramuscularly.

With regard to this clone: Antigen unknown.

Clones were sequenced by immunoSEQ multiplex PCR, and TCRdb holds only the in-frame ones, with some missing. The data contain about 410,000 clones, roughly 90% of them singletons. Findings and caveats of the study: Similar non-spike TCR breadth was observed in recipients of vaccine and of placebo. Reportedly, after vaccination the spike-specific CD8+ and CD4+ T cell responses displayed substantial breadth.

The treatment: approximately 18 received Ad26.COV2.S at low or high dose, single or two shots; several received placebo; per-sample allocation not given. The investigators took samples on day 63 after the first vaccine or placebo injection. The CDR3 is 12 amino acids. CDR1 is SGDLS, CDR2 YYNGEE, per germline. Trimming pared 0 bases from V and 7 bases from J, leaving 7 bases between. This receptor was obtained from a person between 18 and 60 years old who received the Ad26.COV2.S COVID-19 vaccine or a placebo. The chain is built from TRBV9 and TRBJ2-5; D is perhaps TRBD2 (5 bases). Sequences were derived from peripheral blood, sampled in a trial of Ad26.COV2.S vaccine versus placebo. The DNA of the CDR3 is TGTGCCAGCAGCGTAGACCGGGGGACCCAGTACTTC. It yields the protein CASSVDRGTQYF.